These T cell receptor beta chains were read from a single sample in a study of blood T cell repertoires in COVID-19. TCRdb's table, derived via immunoSEQ multiplex PCR, lists solely in-frame clones and lacks some. Of roughly 70,000 clones in the sample, about 88% were seen once. The sequencing input was peripheral blood. The receptors were gathered from a man between 65 and 79 years old with active COVID-19. Both conserved end residues are part of each CDR3. The D gene is left open where the match is weak.

d_call	v_call	j_call	cdr3_aa	cdr3_nt
TRBD2	TRBV5-1	TRBJ2-1	CASSFSPSGRADLSYNEQFF	TGCGCCAGCAGCTTCTCGCCTAGCGGGAGGGCAGACCTCTCCTACAATGAGCAGTTCTTC
NA	TRBV4-1	TRBJ2-5	CASSQDPGRGTQYF	TGCGCCAGCAGCCAAGACCCGGGTCGGGGGACCCAGTACTTC
NA	TRBV7-8	TRBJ2-5	CASSLAGGQGETQYF	TGTGCCAGCAGCTTAGCTGGGGGACAAGGAGAGACCCAGTACTTC
NA	TRBV7-9	TRBJ1-1	CASSPRRDTEAFF	TGTGCCAGCAGCCCCCGGCGGGACACTGAAGCTTTCTTT
TRBD1	TRBV7-2	TRBJ1-3	CASSLGWTGGNTIYF	TGTGCCAGCAGCTTGGGTTGGACAGGTGGAAACACCATATATTTT
NA	TRBV6-5	TRBJ2-3	CASSAGTHRVDTQYF	TGTGCCAGCAGCGCCGGGACTCACCGTGTAGATACGCAGTATTTT
NA	TRBV5-1	TRBJ2-2	CASSLAGQGELFF	TGCGCCAGCAGCTTGGCCGGACAGGGGGAGCTGTTTTTT
TRBD2	TRBV5-1	TRBJ2-1	CASSLAGTSSGEQFF	TGCGCCAGCAGCTTGGCCGGGACTAGTTCGGGTGAGCAGTTCTTC
NA	TRBV4-1	TRBJ1-2	CASSQDPGRTNYGYTF	TGCGCCAGCAGCCAAGATCCAGGGCGGACTAACTATGGCTACACCTTC
NA	TRBV7-2	TRBJ2-5	CASSPRSQETQYF	TGTGCCAGCAGCCCCCGGTCTCAAGAGACCCAGTACTTC
TRBD1	TRBV25-1	TRBJ1-1	CASRAGTGVSGTEAFF	TGTGCCAGCAGGGCCGGGACAGGGGTGTCCGGCACTGAAGCTTTCTTT
TRBD2	TRBV5-1	TRBJ2-5	CASRLRSSGQETQYF	TGCGCCAGCAGGTTGAGGTCTAGCGGACAAGAGACCCAGTACTTC
NA	TRBV11-3	TRBJ2-5	CASSSGQETQYF	TGTGCCAGCAGTAGCGGTCAAGAGACCCAGTACTTC
NA	TRBV9	TRBJ1-2	CASSQGGGYTF	TGTGCCAGCAGCCAAGGGGGTGGCTACACCTTC
NA	TRBV28	TRBJ1-2	CASSSRPTGPTGYTF	TGTGCCAGCAGTTCCAGACCCACAGGGCCCACGGGCTACACCTTC
NA	TRBV30	TRBJ1-1	CAWSPPRPGRTEAFF	TGTGCCTGGAGTCCCCCGCGGCCGGGGAGAACTGAAGCTTTCTTT
TRBD1	TRBV12-3/TRBV12-4	TRBJ1-1	CASSPMTGEAFF	TGTGCCAGCAGCCCGATGACAGGGGAAGCTTTCTTT
TRBD1	TRBV18	TRBJ2-3	CASSPVTGVGDTQYF	TGTGCCAGCTCACCGGTGACAGGGGTTGGAGATACGCAGTATTTT
NA	TRBV19	TRBJ1-1	CASIPGEGYTEAFF	TGTGCCAGTATTCCCGGGGAGGGGTACACTGAAGCTTTCTTT
NA	TRBV6-5	TRBJ2-1	CASSPPGLNEQFF	TGTGCCAGCAGTCCCCCTGGCCTCAATGAGCAGTTCTTC
TRBD2	TRBV7-2	TRBJ2-7	CASSFSSGGWQYF	TGTGCCAGCAGCTTCTCTAGCGGAGGGTGGCAGTACTTC
NA	TRBV11-3	TRBJ2-7	CASTPGGRGAEQYF	TGTGCCAGCACCCCAGGTGGCAGGGGGGCCGAGCAGTACTTC
TRBD1	TRBV3-1/TRBV3-2	TRBJ2-7	CASSHRRQGASYEQYF	TGTGCCAGCAGCCACCGACGACAGGGGGCGTCCTACGAGCAGTACTTC
NA	TRBV19	TRBJ2-7	CASSPRGSGAASGILEQYF	TGTGCCAGTAGTCCCCGGGGGTCGGGGGCGGCTAGCGGTATCCTCGAGCAGTACTTC
TRBD2	TRBV30	TRBJ2-1	CACPLRGYNEQFF	TGTGCCTGCCCCCTGCGGGGGTACAATGAGCAGTTCTTC
TRBD2	TRBV9	TRBJ2-2	CASSPATSGSLGGELFF	TGTGCCAGCAGCCCAGCCACTAGCGGGAGCTTGGGGGGGGAGCTGTTTTTT
TRBD1	TRBV19	TRBJ2-2	CASSPRPSGGGGELFF	TGTGCCAGTAGTCCCCGTCCCTCAGGGGGCGGTGGGGAGCTGTTTTTT
TRBD2	TRBV18	TRBJ2-2	CASSPTSGTSGFRNTGELFF	TGTGCCAGCTCACCAACCTCCGGGACTAGCGGCTTTAGAAACACCGGGGAGCTGTTTTTT
TRBD2	TRBV3-1/TRBV3-2	TRBJ2-1	CASSQGASGYNEQFF	TGTGCCAGCAGCCAAGGGGCTAGCGGCTACAATGAGCAGTTCTTC
TRBD1	TRBV5-4	TRBJ1-4	CASSRIQGGKLFF	TGTGCCAGCAGCCGTATTCAGGGGGGAAAACTGTTTTTT
NA	TRBV5-4	TRBJ1-6	CASSPGGDYNSPLHF	TGTGCCAGCAGCCCCGGAGGGGACTATAATTCACCCCTCCACTTT